The clone carrying this T cell receptor beta chain was observed a few times. This sample was included in a study of blood T cell repertoires in COVID-19. Looked up from germline, CDR1 is SNHLY and CDR2 is FYNNEI. The ends were cut back, 5 bases at V and 8 bases at J, with 16 bases in the middle. This CDR3 region has 14 residues. Authors' data handling: Estimation of nucleated cell counts was performed using reference gene primer amplification. The repertoire was sequenced with immunoSEQ multiplex PCR; TCRdb's copy has only in-frame clones and lacks some. V, J and clone size derive from that table, while D and trimming were established from the DNA sequence. The sample contains roughly 220,000 clones, around 91% of which appear only once.

This receptor was taken from a woman younger than 30 in a cohort exposed to, infected with or recovered from COVID-19 (not recorded which). The V and J genes are TRBV2 and TRBJ2-1, with D possibly TRBD2 on 6 matching bases. The specimen was PBMCs or T cells enriched from blood (not recorded which). The CDR3 protein is CASSFFSGSHEQFF. DNA of the CDR3: TGTGCCAGCAGTTTCTTCTCCGGGAGCCATGAGCAGTTCTTC.